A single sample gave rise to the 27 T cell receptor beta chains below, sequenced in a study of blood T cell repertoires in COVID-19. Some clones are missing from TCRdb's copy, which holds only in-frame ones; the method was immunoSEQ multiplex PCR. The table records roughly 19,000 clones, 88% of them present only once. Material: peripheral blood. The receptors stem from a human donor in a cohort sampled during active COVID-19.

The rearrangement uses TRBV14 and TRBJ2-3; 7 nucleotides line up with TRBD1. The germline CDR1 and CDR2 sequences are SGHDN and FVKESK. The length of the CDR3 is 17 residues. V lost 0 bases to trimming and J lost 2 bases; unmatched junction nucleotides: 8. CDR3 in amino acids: CASSQDFPGTVTDTQYF. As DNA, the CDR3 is TGTGCCAGCAGCCAAGACTTCCCGGGGACAGTCACAGATACGCAGTATTTT.

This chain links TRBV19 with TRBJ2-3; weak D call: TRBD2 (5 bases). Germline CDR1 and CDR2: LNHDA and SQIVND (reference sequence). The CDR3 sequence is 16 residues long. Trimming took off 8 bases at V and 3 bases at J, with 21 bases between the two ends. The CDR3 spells CASSNTPGKGTDTQYF. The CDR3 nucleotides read TGTGCCAGTTCAAACACCCCGGGAAAAGGAACAGATACGCAGTATTTT. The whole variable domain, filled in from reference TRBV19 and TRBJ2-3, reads DGGITQSPKYLFRKEGQNVTLSCEQNLNHDAMYWYRQDPGQGLRLIYYSQIVNDFQKGDIAEGYSVSREKKESFPLTVTSAQKNPTAFYLCASSNTPGKGTDTQYFGPGTRLTVL.

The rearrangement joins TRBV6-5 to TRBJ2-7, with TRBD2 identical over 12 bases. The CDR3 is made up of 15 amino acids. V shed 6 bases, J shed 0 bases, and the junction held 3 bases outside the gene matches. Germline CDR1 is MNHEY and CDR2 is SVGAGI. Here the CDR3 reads CASRLAGGSSYEQYF. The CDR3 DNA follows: TGTGCCAGCAGACTAGCGGGGGGCAGCTCCTACGAGCAGTACTTC.

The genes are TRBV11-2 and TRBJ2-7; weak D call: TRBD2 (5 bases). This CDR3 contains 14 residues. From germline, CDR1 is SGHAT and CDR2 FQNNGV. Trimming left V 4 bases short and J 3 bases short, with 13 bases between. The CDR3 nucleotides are TGTGCCAGCAGCTCCCGAGCCCGGGACTACGAGCAGTACTTC. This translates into CASSSRARDYEQYF.

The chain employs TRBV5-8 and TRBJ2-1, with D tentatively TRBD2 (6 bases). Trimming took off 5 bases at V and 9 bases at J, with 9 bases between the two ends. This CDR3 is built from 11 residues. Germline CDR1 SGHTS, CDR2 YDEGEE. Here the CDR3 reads CASRRGVEQFF. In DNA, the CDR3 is TGTGCCAGCAGGCGCGGGGTTGAGCAGTTCTTC.

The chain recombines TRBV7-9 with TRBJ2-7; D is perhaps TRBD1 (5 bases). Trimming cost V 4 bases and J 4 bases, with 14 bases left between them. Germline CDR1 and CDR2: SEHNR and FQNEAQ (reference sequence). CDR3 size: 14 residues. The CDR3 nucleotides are TGTGCCAGCAGCTCAGTCTCGACAGATTACGAGCAGTACTTC. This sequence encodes CASSSVSTDYEQYF. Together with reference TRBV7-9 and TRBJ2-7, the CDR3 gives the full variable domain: DTGVSQNPRHKITKRGQNVTFRCDPISEHNRLYWYRQTLGQGPEFLTYFQNEAQLEKSRLLSDRFSAERPKGSFSTLEIQRTEQGDSAMYLCASSSVSTDYEQYFGPGTRLTVT.

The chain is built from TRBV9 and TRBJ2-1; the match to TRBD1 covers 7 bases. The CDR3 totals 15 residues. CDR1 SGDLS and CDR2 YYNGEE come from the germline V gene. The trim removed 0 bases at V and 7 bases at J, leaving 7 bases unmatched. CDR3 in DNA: TGTGCCAGCAGCGTAGAGGAGAGGGGGCGAAATGAGCAGTTCTTC. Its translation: CASSVEERGRNEQFF.

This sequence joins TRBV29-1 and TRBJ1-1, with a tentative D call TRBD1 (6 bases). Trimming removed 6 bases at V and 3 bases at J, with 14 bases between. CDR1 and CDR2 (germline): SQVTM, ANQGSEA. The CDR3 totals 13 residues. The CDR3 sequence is CSVLATGDTEAFF. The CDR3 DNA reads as TGCAGCGTCCTGGCGACAGGCGACACTGAAGCTTTCTTT. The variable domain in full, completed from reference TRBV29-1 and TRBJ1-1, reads SAVISQKPSRDICQRGTSLTIQCQVDSQVTMMFWYRQQPGQSLTLIATANQGSEATYESGFVIDKFPISRPNLTFSTLTVSNMSPEDSSIYLCSVLATGDTEAFFGQGTRLTVV.

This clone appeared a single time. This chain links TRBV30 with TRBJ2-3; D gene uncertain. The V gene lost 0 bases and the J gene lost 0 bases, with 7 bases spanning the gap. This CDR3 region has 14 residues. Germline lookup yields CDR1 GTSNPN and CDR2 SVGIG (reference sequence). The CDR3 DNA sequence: TGTGCCTGGAGTGTACGGGTTAGCACAGATACGCAGTATTTT. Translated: CAWSVRVSTDTQYF.

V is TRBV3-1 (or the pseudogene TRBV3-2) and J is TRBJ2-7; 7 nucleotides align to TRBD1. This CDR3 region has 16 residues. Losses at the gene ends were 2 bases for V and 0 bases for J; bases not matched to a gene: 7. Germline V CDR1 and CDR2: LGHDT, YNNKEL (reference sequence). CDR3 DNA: TGTGCCAGCAGCCAATTTCCGGGACAGAGCTCCTACGAGCAGTACTTC. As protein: CASSQFPGQSSYEQYF.

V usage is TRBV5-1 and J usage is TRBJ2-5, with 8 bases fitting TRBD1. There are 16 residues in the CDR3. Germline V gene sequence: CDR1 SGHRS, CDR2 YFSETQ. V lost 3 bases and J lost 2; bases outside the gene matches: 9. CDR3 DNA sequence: TGCGCCAGCAGCTGGGGACAGGCTAACACTCAAGAGACCCAGTACTTC. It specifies CASSWGQANTQETQYF.

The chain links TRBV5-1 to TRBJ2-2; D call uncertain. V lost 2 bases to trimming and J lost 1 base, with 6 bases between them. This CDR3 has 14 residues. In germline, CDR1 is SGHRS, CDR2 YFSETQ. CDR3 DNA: TGCGCCAGCAGCTTTCCCTTGAACACCGGGGAGCTGTTTTTT. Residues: CASSFPLNTGELFF. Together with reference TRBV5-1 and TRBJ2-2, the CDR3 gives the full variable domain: KAGVTQTPRYLIKTRGQQVTLSCSPISGHRSVSWYQQTPGQGLQFLFEYFSETQRNKGNFPGRFSGRQFSNSRSEMNVSTLELGDSALYLCASSFPLNTGELFFGEGSRLTVL.

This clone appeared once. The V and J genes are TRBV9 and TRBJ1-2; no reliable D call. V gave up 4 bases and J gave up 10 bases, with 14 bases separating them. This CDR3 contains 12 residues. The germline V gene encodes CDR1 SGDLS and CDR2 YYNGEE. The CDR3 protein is CASSPITGDYTF. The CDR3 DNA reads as TGTGCCAGCAGCCCTATAACTGGTGACTACACCTTC.

The CDR3 protein is CASTQGMATEAFF. CDR3 DNA sequence: TGTGCCAGTACTCAGGGGATGGCCACTGAAGCTTTCTTT. V usage is TRBV19 and J usage is TRBJ1-1; weak D call: TRBD1 (6 bases). Germline-derived CDR1 and CDR2 are LNHDA and SQIVND (reference sequence). The CDR3 totals 13 residues. Between the trimmed V and J ends, which lost 7 bases and 4 bases, there was a span of 13 bases. Looking up the rest from reference TRBV19 and TRBJ1-1 gives the full variable domain: DGGITQSPKYLFRKEGQNVTLSCEQNLNHDAMYWYRQDPGQGLRLIYYSQIVNDFQKGDIAEGYSVSREKKESFPLTVTSAQKNPTAFYLCASTQGMATEAFFGQGTRLTVV.

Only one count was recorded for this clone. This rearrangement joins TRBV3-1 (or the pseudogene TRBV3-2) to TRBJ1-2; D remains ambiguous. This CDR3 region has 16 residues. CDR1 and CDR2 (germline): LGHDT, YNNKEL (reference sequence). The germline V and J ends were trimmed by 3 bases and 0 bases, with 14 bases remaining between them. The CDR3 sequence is CASSQPPSHPNYGYTF. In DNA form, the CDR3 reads TGTGCCAGCAGCCAGCCACCAAGCCACCCTAACTATGGCTACACCTTC.

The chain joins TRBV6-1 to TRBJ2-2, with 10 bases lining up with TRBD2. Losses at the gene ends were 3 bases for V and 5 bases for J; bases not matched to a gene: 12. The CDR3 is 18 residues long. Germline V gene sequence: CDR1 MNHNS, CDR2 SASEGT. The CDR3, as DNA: TGTGCCAGCAGTGAGGGAGACGGCCTAGCGGGGGTAACCGGGGAGCTGTTTTTT. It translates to CASSEGDGLAGVTGELFF.

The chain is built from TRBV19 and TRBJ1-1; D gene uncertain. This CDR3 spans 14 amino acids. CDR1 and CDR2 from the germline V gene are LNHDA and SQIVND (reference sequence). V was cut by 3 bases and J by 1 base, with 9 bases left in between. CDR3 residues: CASSIDTENTEAFF. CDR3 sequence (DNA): TGTGCCAGTAGTATCGACACAGAGAACACTGAAGCTTTCTTT.

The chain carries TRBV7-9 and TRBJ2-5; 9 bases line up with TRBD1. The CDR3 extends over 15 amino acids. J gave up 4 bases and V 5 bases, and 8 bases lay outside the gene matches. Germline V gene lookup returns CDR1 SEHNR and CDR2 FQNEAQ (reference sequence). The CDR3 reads CASSRDRDVRETQYF. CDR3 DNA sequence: TGTGCCAGCAGCCGGGACAGGGATGTCCGAGAGACCCAGTACTTC.

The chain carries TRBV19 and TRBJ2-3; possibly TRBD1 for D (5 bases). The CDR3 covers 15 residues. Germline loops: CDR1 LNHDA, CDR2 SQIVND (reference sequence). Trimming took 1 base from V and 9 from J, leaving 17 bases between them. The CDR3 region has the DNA TGTGCCAGTAGTATAGCAACGTCAGGGCTGGGCACGCAGTATTTT. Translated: CASSIATSGLGTQYF. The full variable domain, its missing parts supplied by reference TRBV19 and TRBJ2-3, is DGGITQSPKYLFRKEGQNVTLSCEQNLNHDAMYWYRQDPGQGLRLIYYSQIVNDFQKGDIAEGYSVSREKKESFPLTVTSAQKNPTAFYLCASSIATSGLGTQYFGPGTRLTVL.

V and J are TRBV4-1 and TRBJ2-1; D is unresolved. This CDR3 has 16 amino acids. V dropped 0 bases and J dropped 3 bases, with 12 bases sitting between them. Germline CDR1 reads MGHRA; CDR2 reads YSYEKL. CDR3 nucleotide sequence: TGCGCCAGCAGCCAAGACTTGGGCGAACACTACAATGAGCAGTTCTTC. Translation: CASSQDLGEHYNEQFF.

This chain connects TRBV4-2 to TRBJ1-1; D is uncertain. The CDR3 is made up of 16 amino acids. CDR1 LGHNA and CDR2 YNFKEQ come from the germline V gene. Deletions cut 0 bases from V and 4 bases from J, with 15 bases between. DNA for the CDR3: TGTGCCAGCAGCCAAGATCTCTTGGTGGCAATCACTGAAGCTTTCTTT. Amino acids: CASSQDLLVAITEAFF.

The CDR3 spells CASSLGTSGSYEQYF. The DNA for the CDR3 is TGTGCCAGCAGTTTGGGTACTAGCGGCTCCTACGAGCAGTACTTC. The chain employs TRBV27 and TRBJ2-7; 8 nucleotides line up with TRBD2. V shed 3 bases and J 0 bases; nucleotides not matched to a gene: 4. Per the germline V gene, CDR1 is MNHEY and CDR2 is SMNVEV (reference sequence). The CDR3 contains 15 residues.

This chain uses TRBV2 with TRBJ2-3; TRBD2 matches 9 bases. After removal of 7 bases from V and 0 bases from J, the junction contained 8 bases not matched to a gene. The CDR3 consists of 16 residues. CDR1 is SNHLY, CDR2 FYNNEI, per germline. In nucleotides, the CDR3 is TGTGCCAGCATTGGAAGACTAGCGGTTAGCACAGATACGCAGTATTTT. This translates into CASIGRLAVSTDTQYF.

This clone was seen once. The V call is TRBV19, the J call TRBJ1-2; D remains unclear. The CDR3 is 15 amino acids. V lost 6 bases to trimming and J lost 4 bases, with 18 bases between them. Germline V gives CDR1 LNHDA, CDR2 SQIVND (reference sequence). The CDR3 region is CASRGLHLFGYGYTF. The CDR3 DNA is TGTGCCAGTAGAGGACTGCATTTATTTGGCTATGGCTACACCTTC. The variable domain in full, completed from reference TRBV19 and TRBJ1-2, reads DGGITQSPKYLFRKEGQNVTLSCEQNLNHDAMYWYRQDPGQGLRLIYYSQIVNDFQKGDIAEGYSVSREKKESFPLTVTSAQKNPTAFYLCASRGLHLFGYGYTFGSGTRLTVV.

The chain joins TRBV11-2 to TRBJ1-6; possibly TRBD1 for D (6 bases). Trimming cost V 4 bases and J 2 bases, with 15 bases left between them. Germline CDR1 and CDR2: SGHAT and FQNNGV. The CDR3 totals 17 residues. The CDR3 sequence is CASSSPGHQTYNSPLHF. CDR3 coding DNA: TGTGCCAGCAGCTCACCGGGACACCAGACCTATAATTCACCCCTCCACTTT.

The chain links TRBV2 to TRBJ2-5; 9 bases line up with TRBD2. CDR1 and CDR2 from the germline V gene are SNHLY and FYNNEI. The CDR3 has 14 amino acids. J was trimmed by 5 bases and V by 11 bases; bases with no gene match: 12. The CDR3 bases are TGTGCCTCAGCGGGGCTTAGCGGGGGTGAGACCCAGTACTTC. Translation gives CASAGLSGGETQYF.

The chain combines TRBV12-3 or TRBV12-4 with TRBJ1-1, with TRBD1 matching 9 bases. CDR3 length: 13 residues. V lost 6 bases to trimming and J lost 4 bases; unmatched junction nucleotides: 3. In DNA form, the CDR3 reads TGTGCCAGCAGAACGGACAGGGGCACTGAAGCTTTCTTT. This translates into CASRTDRGTEAFF.